The clone carrying this T cell receptor (beta chain) was detected many times. The CDR3 contains 17 residues. Unmatched junction bases numbered 4, after V lost 1 base and J lost 1 base. This sample was included in a study of kidney transplant recipient with SARS-CoV-2 infection. TCRdb analysed the reads with MiXCR anew, one entry per CDR3 protein. The table lists 200,000 to 250,000 distinct CDR3 sequences, under 35% of them singletons. This chain uses TRBV12-3 or TRBV12-4 with TRBJ2-2, with 9 positions matching TRBD2. Sequenced here: a blood sample, sampled at baseline and between days 110 and 120 from a kidney transplant recipient. This TCR was sampled from a male patient aged 25-45 years who had COVID-19 and was a kidney transplant recipient. Some T cells may be graft donor cells. The CDR3 spells CASSLGTTSGNTGELFF. CDR3 in DNA: TGTGCCAGCAGTTTAGGCACGACTAGCGGGAACACCGGGGAGCTGTTTTTT.